A single sample is the source of the 30 T cell receptor beta chains below, sequenced in a study of CD8 T cells in ankylosing spondylitis. TCRdb called the 5' RACE reads again in MiXCR, with one record for every CDR3 protein. The sample holds roughly 90,000 distinct CDR3 sequences, roughly 8.5% seen once. No antigen is known for these receptors. Regarding the study as a whole: It appeared that ankylosing spondylitis blood was characterized by a TCR beta motif of several highly homologous variants.

The sequenced sample consisted of blood, either unsorted or a sorted T cell fraction (not recorded which). Receptors were obtained from a male donor with ankylosing spondylitis.

V is TRBV7-9 and J is TRBJ1-2; weak D call: TRBD1 (5 bases). The ends were cut back, 1 base at V and 6 bases at J, with 15 bases in the middle. Germline V lookup: CDR1 SEHNR, CDR2 FQNEAQ (reference sequence). The CDR3 is 15 residues long. The CDR3 protein is CASSLDAFRGNGYTF. CDR3 nucleotide sequence: TGTGCCAGCAGCTTAGACGCCTTCCGGGGCAATGGCTACACCTTC.

This clonotype was recorded many times. The genes are TRBV5-1 and TRBJ1-3; D gene unclear. V lost 4 bases and J lost 7, with 12 bases in between. Germline V gives CDR1 SGHRS, CDR2 YFSETQ. CDR3 length: 13 residues. The CDR3 is CASSPDARNTIYF. The CDR3, as DNA: TGCGCCAGCAGCCCCGACGCTAGGAACACCATATATTTT.

This clonotype was found many times. V gene TRBV11-2 combines with J gene TRBJ2-5; TRBD2 is a possible D gene (6 bases). The ends were cut back, 5 bases at V and 4 bases at J, with 26 bases in the middle. The CDR3 totals 18 residues. Germline assignment: CDR1 SGHAT and CDR2 FQNNGV. The CDR3 loop reads CASSPYRGDRDLIETQYF. The CDR3 DNA follows: TGTGCCAGCAGCCCCTATAGAGGAGATCGGGACTTAATAGAGACCCAGTACTTC.

V gene TRBV6-2 or TRBV6-3 combines with J gene TRBJ2-1, with TRBD2 matching 9 bases. The V gene end was trimmed by 3 bases and the J gene end by 4 bases; junction bases not matched to a gene: 1. In germline, CDR1 is MNHEY, CDR2 SVGEGT. CDR3 length: 14 residues. The CDR3 region has the DNA TGTGCCAGCAGTTATCTAGCGGGATACAATGAGCAGTTCTTC. Its translation is CASSYLAGYNEQFF.

This clonotype was recorded at least ten times. The V call is TRBV27, the J call TRBJ1-1, with 7 bases fitting TRBD1. This CDR3 spans 13 amino acids. J gave up 5 bases and V 1 base, and 1 base lay outside the gene matches. Germline loops: CDR1 MNHEY, CDR2 SMNVEV (reference sequence). Here the CDR3 DNA reads TGTGCCAGCAGTTTATACAGGGGAACTGAAGCTTTCTTT. Translating it yields CASSLYRGTEAFF.

This clonotype was found a few times. Here the CDR3 DNA reads TGTGCCATCAGTGAGAATAAGGGTCGTCGAACGTTCCAGGATACGCAGTATTTT. The encoded protein is CAISENKGRRTFQDTQYF. The chain is built from TRBV10-3 and TRBJ2-3, with D uncertain. Between the trimmed V and J ends, which lost 2 bases and 6 bases, there was a span of 24 bases. CDR1 is ENHRY, CDR2 SYGVKD, per germline. This CDR3 contains 18 residues.

This clonotype showed up just a few times. The gene calls are TRBV20-1 and TRBJ1-2, with D unclear. The CDR3 extends over 11 amino acids. CDR1 DFQATT and CDR2 SNEGSKA come from the germline V gene (reference sequence). The CDR3, as DNA: TGCAGCCTTCGGCCAGATTATGGCTACACCTTC. Residues: CSLRPDYGYTF.

The sample holds many counts of this clonotype. The chain carries TRBV2 and TRBJ2-7; 14 bases are shared with TRBD2. V was pared by 3 bases and J by 4 bases, with 2 bases of the junction left unmatched. CDR1 is SNHLY and CDR2 is FYNNEI in the germline V gene. The CDR3 sequence is 15 residues long. CDR3 sequence reads: CASSEGLAGVYEQYF. CDR3 in DNA: TGTGCCAGCAGTGAGGGACTAGCGGGAGTATACGAGCAGTACTTC.

This clonotype was seen a handful of times. CDR3 sequence reads: CASSPTSGHNEQFF. The CDR3 bases are TGTGCCAGCAGTCCGACTAGCGGACACAATGAGCAGTTCTTC. This sequence joins TRBV12-3 or TRBV12-4 and TRBJ2-1; 9 positions agree with TRBD2. The junction had 4 bases not matched to a gene; V was cut back by 5 bases and J by 5 bases. The CDR3 consists of 14 residues.

This clonotype was detected only a few times. The gene calls are TRBV24-1 and TRBJ2-2; TRBD2 matches at 8 bases. The germline gives CDR1 KGHDR, CDR2 SFDVKD. Losses at the gene ends were 3 bases for V and 2 bases for J; bases not matched to a gene: 4. This CDR3 region has 16 residues. Here the CDR3 reads CATSDRLAGNTGELFF. In DNA form, the CDR3 reads TGTGCCACCAGTGATCGCCTAGCGGGTAACACCGGGGAGCTGTTTTTT.

This clonotype turned up a few times. The chain couples TRBV6-1 to TRBJ1-1, with D perhaps TRBD1 (5 bases). CDR3 length equals 14 residues. Trimming took off 7 bases at V and 4 bases at J, with 16 bases between the two ends. Germline V CDR1 and CDR2: MNHNS, SASEGT. In nucleotides, the CDR3 is TGTGCCAGCACCCTAAGGGGAGGGATCACTGAAGCTTTCTTT. Protein: CASTLRGGITEAFF.

This clonotype was detected a few times. The chain combines TRBV30 with TRBJ2-5, with D possibly TRBD1 on 5 matching bases. The V end was cut by 0 bases, the J end by 3 bases, with 17 bases between. There are 16 residues in the CDR3. CDR1 and CDR2 (germline): GTSNPN, SVGIG (reference sequence). CDR3 sequence (DNA): TGTGCCTGGAGTGTACTGGAAACGGACACCAAAGAGACCCAGTACTTC. It is translated as CAWSVLETDTKETQYF.

On this clonotype: A much larger clone lies a single base off, so this may be a read error. V gene TRBV11-2 combines with J gene TRBJ2-2, with no clear D. Trimming took off 5 bases at V and 0 bases at J, with 13 bases between the two ends. The length of the CDR3 is 16 residues. CDR1 and CDR2 (germline): SGHAT, FQNNGV. This chain's CDR3 is CASSPITQANTGELFF. The CDR3 DNA follows: TGTGCCAGCAGCCCGATCACCCAAGCGAACACCGGGGAGCTGTTTTTT.

This clonotype was seen a few times. The rearrangement links TRBV2 to TRBJ2-6, with D maybe TRBD1 (5 bases). V lost 6 bases and J 2 bases, leaving 20 bases between the germline ends. The CDR3 contains 18 residues. The germline V gene encodes CDR1 SNHLY and CDR2 FYNNEI. The CDR3 nucleotides are TGTGCCAGCAGGTTAACAGGCCTCCAGGAAACTGGGGCCAACGTCCTGACTTTC. Protein product: CASRLTGLQETGANVLTF. Full variable domain (missing parts from reference TRBV2 and TRBJ2-6): EPEVTQTPSHQVTQMGQEVILRCVPISNHLYFYWYRQILGQKVEFLVSFYNNEISEKSEIFDDQFSVERPDGSNFTLKIRSTKLEDSAMYFCASRLTGLQETGANVLTFGAGSRLTVL.

This clonotype was detected many times. The V call is TRBV4-1, the J call TRBJ2-5; 7 bases map to TRBD2. Germline V gene lookup returns CDR1 MGHRA and CDR2 YSYEKL. J lost 4 bases, V lost 0 bases, and 11 bases had no gene match. This CDR3 is 17 amino acids long. The CDR3 is CASSQEISGLSRETQYF. The CDR3, as DNA: TGCGCCAGCAGCCAAGAGATCTCGGGACTAAGTAGAGAGACCCAGTACTTC.

This clonotype has at least ten counts. J is TRBJ1-2 and V is TRBV6-2 or TRBV6-3; 7 bases line up with TRBD1. The V and J ends lost 6 bases and 4 bases, in that order; junction bases with no gene match: 5. This CDR3 contains 13 residues. Germline-derived CDR1 and CDR2 are MNHEY and SVGEGT. The CDR3 loop is CASSLGTVYGYTF. CDR3 DNA: TGTGCCAGCAGCCTCGGGACAGTCTATGGCTACACCTTC.

A note on this clonotype: A much larger clone differs by one base, so this may be a read error. The rearrangement links TRBV27 to TRBJ1-2; D gene uncertain. This CDR3 contains 14 residues. The germline gives CDR1 MNHEY, CDR2 SMNVEV (reference sequence). In DNA form, the CDR3 reads TGTGCCAGCAGTCCGTGGACCGGAGACTATGGCTGCACCTTC. It codes for CASSPWTGDYGCTF.

This clonotype was seen a handful of times. The CDR3 region has the DNA TGTGCCAGCAGCCCCTTCGCGGGGACAGGGAACACCGGGGAGCTGTTTTTT. This gives the protein CASSPFAGTGNTGELFF. The J gene is TRBJ2-2, the V gene TRBV5-5; the match to TRBD1 covers 8 bases. V dropped 4 bases and J dropped 1; count of bases not matched to a gene: 9. The CDR3 sequence is 17 residues long. The germline V gene encodes CDR1 SGHKS and CDR2 YYEKEE (reference sequence).

V and J are TRBV15 and TRBJ1-5, with D unclear. CDR3 size: 14 residues. Germline values: CDR1 LNHNV, CDR2 YYDKDF (reference sequence). V lost 5 bases and J 1 base, leaving 9 bases between the germline ends. The CDR3 region has the DNA TGTGCCACCAGCGAGGACGGGAGCAATCAGCCCCAGCATTTT. Amino acid sequence: CATSEDGSNQPQHF.

This clonotype was seen ten or more times. The chain employs TRBV20-1 and TRBJ2-7; perhaps D is TRBD1 or TRBD2 (5 bases each). This CDR3 contains 17 residues. The V end lost 0 bases, the J end lost 2 bases, and 20 bases lay between the germline ends. CDR1 and CDR2 from the germline V gene are DFQATT and SNEGSKA (reference sequence). The CDR3 bases are TGCAGTGCTAGAGATCCGGGACCCCGGAACGATCCCTACGAGCAGTACTTC. This gives the protein CSARDPGPRNDPYEQYF.

This clonotype was counted at least ten times. This chain uses TRBV20-1 with TRBJ1-1, with 7 bases that match TRBD1. V was pared by 1 base and J by 3 bases, with 5 bases of the junction left unmatched. The CDR3 extends over 14 amino acids. Germline V gives CDR1 DFQATT, CDR2 SNEGSKA (reference sequence). This chain's CDR3 is CSARGGTVYTEAFF. The CDR3 coding sequence is TGCAGTGCTAGAGGCGGGACAGTTTACACTGAAGCTTTCTTT.

This clonotype occurred a few times. J is TRBJ2-1 and V is TRBV3-1; D is possibly TRBD2 (5 bases). Germline V CDR1 and CDR2: LGHDT, YNNKEL (reference sequence). This CDR3 region has 15 residues. V lost 0 bases and J lost 3, with 9 bases in between. This CDR3 reads CASSQDSEGYNEQFF. CDR3 coding DNA: TGTGCCAGCAGCCAAGATTCCGAGGGCTACAATGAGCAGTTCTTC.

The chain employs TRBV19 and TRBJ1-1; 9 bases are a match to TRBD1. Germline V gene sequence: CDR1 LNHDA, CDR2 SQIVND (reference sequence). V lost 5 bases, J lost 0 bases, and 4 bases stayed unmatched. The CDR3 is 15 amino acids. This CDR3 reads CASSLTGGMNTEAFF. The CDR3 bases are TGTGCCAGTAGTCTTACAGGGGGCATGAACACTGAAGCTTTCTTT.

This clonotype was counted once. The CDR3 DNA reads TGTGCCAGCAGCTTAGACACCTCCTACGAGCAGTACTTC. It translates to CASSLDTSYEQYF. The J gene is TRBJ2-7, the V gene TRBV11-2, with D unresolved. This CDR3 has 13 residues. Germline-derived CDR1 and CDR2 are SGHAT and FQNNGV. The V end lost 0 bases, the J end lost 0 bases, and 3 bases lay between the germline ends.

V gene TRBV9 combines with J gene TRBJ1-1; D remains ambiguous. With 0 bases removed from V and 10 bases from J, the gap between germline ends came to 19 bases. CDR1 is SGDLS, CDR2 YYNGEE, per germline. This CDR3 has 15 residues. This chain's CDR3 is CASSVEGVIPGVAFF. The CDR3 DNA reads TGTGCCAGCAGCGTAGAGGGTGTCATCCCGGGTGTAGCTTTCTTT. The variable domain in full, completed from reference TRBV9 and TRBJ1-1, reads DSGVTQTPKHLITATGQRVTLRCSPRSGDLSVYWYQQSLDQGLQFLIQYYNGEERAKGNILERFSAQQFPDLHSELNLSSLELGDSALYFCASSVEGVIPGVAFFGQGTRLTVV.

This clonotype was seen ten or more times. J is TRBJ2-2 and V is TRBV12-3 or TRBV12-4, with D maybe TRBD1 (5 bases). The ends were cut back, 4 bases at V and 2 bases at J, with 11 bases in the middle. This CDR3 contains 15 residues. The chain's CDR3 is CASSSSQGNTGELFF. CDR3 nucleotide sequence: TGTGCCAGCAGTTCCTCGCAGGGTAACACCGGGGAGCTGTTTTTT.

The J gene is TRBJ2-1, the V gene TRBV5-6; a possible D gene is TRBD1 (5 bases). The CDR3 loop spans 17 amino acids. The germline CDR1 and CDR2 sequences are SGHDT and YYEEEE. Trimming removed 3 bases at V and 5 bases at J, with 21 bases between. The CDR3 coding sequence is TGTGCCAGCAGCTGGGGCAGGGCGCTGTCTCCTGACAATGAGCAGTTCTTC. Translating it yields CASSWGRALSPDNEQFF.

This clonotype was recorded at least ten times. This rearrangement joins TRBV6-2 or TRBV6-3 to TRBJ2-1; D is perhaps TRBD2 (6 bases). Trimming took off 0 bases at V and 0 bases at J, with 12 bases between the two ends. Germline values: CDR1 MNHEY, CDR2 SVGEGT. This CDR3 is 17 amino acids long. CDR3 coding DNA: TGTGCCAGCAGTTACTCGATCGGGGGTCGCTCCTACAATGAGCAGTTCTTC. Its protein is CASSYSIGGRSYNEQFF.

This clonotype was counted ten times or more. The chain carries TRBV24-1 and TRBJ2-1; tentative D call: TRBD2 (5 bases). Germline CDR1 KGHDR, CDR2 SFDVKD. CDR3 length: 16 residues. The V gene lost 0 bases and the J gene lost 5 bases, with 13 bases spanning the gap. CDR3: CATSDLFSWEHNEQFF. CDR3 sequence (DNA): TGTGCCACCAGTGATTTGTTTAGCTGGGAGCACAATGAGCAGTTCTTC.

V usage is TRBV5-6 and J usage is TRBJ2-3, with D perhaps matching TRBD1 or TRBD2 (5 bases each). Trimming took 0 bases from V and 3 from J, leaving 14 bases between them. This CDR3 comprises 16 residues. The V gene's germline CDR1 is SGHDT and CDR2 YYEEEE. The CDR3 bases are TGTGCCAGCAGCTTGGGGGGACGCCGGATAACAGATACGCAGTATTTT. It is translated as CASSLGGRRITDTQYF. Drawing the rest from reference TRBV5-6 and TRBJ2-3, the complete variable domain is DAGVTQSPTHLIKTRGQQVTLRCSPKSGHDTVSWYQQALGQGPQFIFQYYEEEERQRGNFPDRFSGHQFPNYSSELNVNALLLGDSALYLCASSLGGRRITDTQYFGPGTRLTVL.